Listed below are T cell receptor beta chains from one sample, sequenced in a study of long-term antiretroviral therapy in people with HIV. The assay was immunoSEQ multiplex PCR, and TCRdb's table has in-frame clones only and misses some. This sample has around 30,000 clones, with 93% found just once. The input for sequencing was unsorted PBMCs, taken 6.2 years after starting antiretroviral therapy. These receptors were taken from a man in his forties with HIV. Each CDR3 is given with its conserved first and last residue. Fields, in order: clone size, J gene, V gene, D gene, CDR3 DNA, CDR3 protein. D genes are given only for firm matches. Clone size is shown for a subset of rows, as once, few, many or a class of expanded clone.

>-|TRBJ2-1|TRBV29-1|-
TGCAGCGTTGTATTTACTTTTGGGCGGGGTGCCTACAATGAGCAGTTCTTC
CSVVFTFGRGAYNEQFF
>-|TRBJ2-7|TRBV15|-
TGTGCCACCAGCAGGAACGGCCCCTACGAGCAGTACTTC
CATSRNGPYEQYF
>-|TRBJ1-4|TRBV11-2|-
TGTGCCAGCAGCTCCGGAGAACAACGGCTGTTTTTT
CASSSGEQRLFF
>once|TRBJ1-2|TRBV18|TRBD1
TGTGCCAGCTCAGCGCAGGGGGCAACCTATGGCTACACCTTC
CASSAQGATYGYTF
>few|TRBJ2-7|TRBV27|TRBD2
TGTGCCAGCCTCGCAGCGGGAGGTACCTACGAGCAGTACTTC
CASLAAGGTYEQYF
>once|TRBJ2-5|TRBV6-5|-
TGTGCCAGCAGTTACAGCGGCGGCGGCGGGGAGACCCAGTACTTC
CASSYSGGGGETQYF
>-|TRBJ2-1|TRBV5-1|-
TGCGCCAGCAGCCCCAACGTCGTAAAATACAATGAGCAGTTCTTC
CASSPNVVKYNEQFF
>-|TRBJ2-1|TRBV18|TRBD2
TGTGCCAGCTCCCTGGGGGGGATAGGTGAGCAGTTCTTC
CASSLGGIGEQFF
>-|TRBJ2-3|TRBV10-1|-
TGCGCCAGCAGTCCTGGACAGACTTGGAAGGATACGCAGTATTTT
CASSPGQTWKDTQYF
>few|TRBJ1-1|TRBV6-6|-
TGTGCCAGCAGGCTACAGTCTTTTAACACTGAAGCTTTCTTT
CASRLQSFNTEAFF
>-|TRBJ1-3|TRBV5-1|-
TGCGCCAGCAGCCCGTTCGAGAGCAACTCTGGAAACACCATATATTTT
CASSPFESNSGNTIYF
>-|TRBJ2-6|TRBV27|-
TGTGCCAGCAGTTTAGGGGGGCTTGGGGCCAACGTCCTGACTTTC
CASSLGGLGANVLTF
>-|TRBJ1-5|TRBV6-1|-
TGTGCCAGCAGTGATCAGCTCAATCAGCCCCAGCATTTT
CASSDQLNQPQHF
>-|TRBJ2-6|TRBV7-9|-
TGTGCCAGCAGCTTAGGGCGTGGGGACTCTGGGGCCAACGTCCTGACTTTC
CASSLGRGDSGANVLTF
>-|TRBJ2-1|TRBV5-4|TRBD2
TGTGCCAGCAGCCCAGATTCTAGCGGGAGAACCAATGAGCAGTTCTTC
CASSPDSSGRTNEQFF
>once|TRBJ2-7|TRBV4-1|-
TGCGCCAGCAGCCACCTGGTGCGGGCCCGGTGGAACGAGCAGTACTTC
CASSHLVRARWNEQYF
>-|TRBJ1-1|TRBV14|TRBD1
TGTGCCAGTGGGGCGGGGACAGGGGGCGCGAGGTCTGAAGCTTTCTTT
CASGAGTGGARSEAFF
>-|TRBJ2-5|TRBV6-5|-
TGTGCCAGCGGCCTGGGGACGTACCAAGAGACCCAGTACTTC
CASGLGTYQETQYF
>-|TRBJ1-1|TRBV5-1|TRBD1
TGCGCCAGCAGTATCGATGGACAGGGTGGCACTGAAGCTTTCTTT
CASSIDGQGGTEAFF
>-|TRBJ2-7|TRBV7-9|-
TGTGCCAGCAGCTTCGGAGGGGCCTACGAGCAGTACTTC
CASSFGGAYEQYF
>-|TRBJ2-3|TRBV6-4|TRBD2
TGTGCCAGCAGTGACGTTGCGGGAGAGCGGTCGGATACGCAGTATTTT
CASSDVAGERSDTQYF
>-|TRBJ2-5|TRBV27|-
TGTGCCAGCAGTTTTGGGGCAGACAAGTACTTC
CASSFGADKYF
>-|TRBJ2-2|TRBV5-1|-
TGCGCCAGCAGCCCCCCGAGGGGGGGAAACACCGGGGAGCTGTTTTTT
CASSPPRGGNTGELFF
>-|TRBJ1-1|TRBV10-1|-
TGCGCCAGCAGTGAGTCGGGGGGAGGGTCTGGTGAAGCTTTCTTT
CASSESGGGSGEAFF
>-|TRBJ1-3|TRBV5-4|TRBD1
TGTGCCAGCAGCTTAGATACCGGGACAGGGGTAGCGGACACCATATATTTT
CASSLDTGTGVADTIYF
>-|TRBJ1-1|TRBV19|-
TGTGCCAGTAGTATAACCGGGGGAGATTTGAACACTGAAGCTTTCTTT
CASSITGGDLNTEAFF
>-|TRBJ2-1|TRBV4-2|TRBD2
TGTGCCAGCAGCCAAGATGGACTAGCGGAGCCCTACAATGAGCAGTTCTTC
CASSQDGLAEPYNEQFF
>few|TRBJ2-1|TRBV27|TRBD2
TGTGCCAGCATTGCGGGAGGGGTCAATGAGCAGTTCTTC
CASIAGGVNEQFF
>-|TRBJ1-2|TRBV2|-
TGTGCCAGCACCTTGGCGATAATGGGGAAGGGAGGCTACACCTTC
CASTLAIMGKGGYTF
>-|TRBJ2-7|TRBV18|-
TGTGCCAGCTCACCATCCCCGGGCCCCTACGAGCAGTACTTC
CASSPSPGPYEQYF
>once|TRBJ2-7|TRBV7-9|-
TGTGCCAGCACCCATGGGTTAGCCCCTGATGAGGAGTACTTC
CASTHGLAPDEEYF
>-|TRBJ2-2|TRBV7-8|-
TGTGCCAGCAGCTTAGACACCGGGGAGCTGTTTTTT
CASSLDTGELFF
>-|TRBJ1-2|TRBV19|-
TGTGCCAGTAGCCATATGGACAGCTATGGCTACACCTTC
CASSHMDSYGYTF
>once|TRBJ2-7|TRBV29-1|-
TGCAGCGTTCAGGGGGGGTTCGAGCAGTACTTC
CSVQGGFEQYF
>-|TRBJ2-1|TRBV28|-
TGTGCCAGCAGTTTGGCGGGGGCCAGCTACAATGAGCAGTTCTTC
CASSLAGASYNEQFF
>-|TRBJ1-1|TRBV2|-
TGTGCCAGCAGTGTCTGGGGCACTGAAGCTTTCTTT
CASSVWGTEAFF
>-|TRBJ2-7|TRBV7-9|-
TGTGCCAGCAGCTTGCCTGGGTTATACGAGCAGTACTTC
CASSLPGLYEQYF
>-|TRBJ2-2|TRBV30|-
TGTGCCTGGAGTCTCGGGGGTACCGGGGAGCTGTTTTTT
CAWSLGGTGELFF